The source of this T cell receptor (beta chain) is a study of blood T cells in healthy people across ages. Study information: The template switching approach captured approximately one barcoded beta molecule for every two T cells.

Next came a second PCR, run for about 6 to 12 cycles, which used a sample-barcoded 5' primer along with a J-beta primer mix. Via MiXCR, TCRdb re-called the 5' RACE reads, giving one row per CDR3 protein. The table shows about 1.1 million distinct CDR3 sequences, with roughly two fifths occurring only once. Trimming cost V 2 bases and J 4 bases, with 15 bases left between them. The CDR3 consists of 17 residues. Germline V CDR1 and CDR2: LGHDT, YNNKEL (reference sequence). A minimum of 6.5 million PBMCs was isolated per sample. Sequencing was done on a sample of blood. The V gene is TRBV3-1, the J gene TRBJ1-6, with D tentatively TRBD1 (5 bases). The TCR comes from a man aged 18 to 29 in good health. The CDR3 DNA follows: TGTGCCAGCAGCCAATCCCCACAGGCTTATTATAATTCACCCCTCCACTTT. It yields the protein CASSQSPQAYYNSPLHF.